The rows below give T cell receptor beta chains drawn from one sample of a study of blood T cell repertoires in COVID-19. The method was immunoSEQ multiplex PCR; TCRdb's version includes in-frame clones alone and lacks a portion of them. The table lists about 220,000 clones, around 91% of them singletons. Sequencing input: PBMCs or T cells enriched from blood (not recorded which). The receptors derive from a man younger than 45 who had been exposed to COVID-19. CDR3s include the opening cysteine and the closing phenylalanine or tryptophan. D genes are given only for firm matches. Rows give clone size only sometimes, using once, few, many, or a class for an expanded clone.

D gene: TRBD2
J gene: TRBJ2-7
clone size: -
V gene: TRBV5-1
CDR3 protein: CASSVAGTSGYEQYF
CDR3 DNA: TGCGCCAGCAGCGTAGCCGGGACTAGCGGCTACGAGCAGTACTTC

D gene: -
J gene: TRBJ1-3
clone size: -
V gene: TRBV5-1
CDR3 protein: CASSLRGGSGNTIYF
CDR3 DNA: TGCGCCAGCAGCTTGAGAGGGGGCTCTGGAAACACCATATATTTT

D gene: -
J gene: TRBJ1-1
clone size: -
V gene: TRBV15
CDR3 protein: CATSSPQAGMTEAFF
CDR3 DNA: TGTGCCACCAGCAGCCCTCAGGCAGGGATGACTGAAGCTTTCTTT

D gene: -
J gene: TRBJ1-2
clone size: -
V gene: TRBV15
CDR3 protein: CATSSRLRSRTTNYGYTF
CDR3 DNA: TGTGCCACCAGCTCCCGCCTCCGATCCCGGACTACTAACTATGGCTACACCTTC

D gene: TRBD2
J gene: TRBJ2-3
clone size: once
V gene: TRBV7-8
CDR3 protein: CASSTGTSVADTQYF
CDR3 DNA: TGTGCCAGCAGCACCGGGACTAGCGTCGCAGATACGCAGTATTTT

D gene: TRBD1
J gene: TRBJ2-7
clone size: -
V gene: TRBV6-5
CDR3 protein: CASSYSGQPYEQYF
CDR3 DNA: TGTGCCAGCAGTTACTCGGGACAGCCCTACGAGCAGTACTTC

D gene: -
J gene: TRBJ1-4
clone size: -
V gene: TRBV14
CDR3 protein: CASSRATNEKLFF
CDR3 DNA: TGTGCCAGCAGCCGAGCAACTAATGAAAAACTGTTTTTT

D gene: -
J gene: TRBJ1-2
clone size: few
V gene: TRBV5-1
CDR3 protein: CASSLTGLYGYTF
CDR3 DNA: TGCGCCAGCAGCTTGACAGGGCTCTATGGCTACACCTTC

D gene: TRBD2
J gene: TRBJ2-7
clone size: -
V gene: TRBV30
CDR3 protein: CAWTSGGPPYEQYF
CDR3 DNA: TGTGCCTGGACTAGCGGGGGCCCGCCTTACGAGCAGTACTTC

D gene: -
J gene: TRBJ1-2
clone size: -
V gene: TRBV5-4
CDR3 protein: CASSSSDYGYTF
CDR3 DNA: TGTGCCAGCAGCTCGAGCGACTATGGCTACACCTTC

D gene: -
J gene: TRBJ1-1
clone size: -
V gene: TRBV7-9
CDR3 protein: CASSYGLSEAFF
CDR3 DNA: TGTGCCAGCAGCTACGGGTTATCTGAAGCTTTCTTT

D gene: TRBD2
J gene: TRBJ2-1
clone size: -
V gene: TRBV27
CDR3 protein: CASSLKAGGFQFF
CDR3 DNA: TGTGCCAGCAGTTTAAAGGCGGGGGGGTTCCAGTTCTTC

D gene: -
J gene: TRBJ1-3
clone size: -
V gene: TRBV19
CDR3 protein: CASSISSNSGNTIYF
CDR3 DNA: TGTGCCAGTAGTATTTCGAGTAACTCTGGAAACACCATATATTTT

D gene: -
J gene: TRBJ2-5
clone size: -
V gene: TRBV11-3
CDR3 protein: CASSLFTRQPPVRAQYF
CDR3 DNA: TGTGCCAGCAGCTTATTTACCCGACAGCCGCCTGTGAGAGCCCAGTACTTC

D gene: -
J gene: TRBJ1-2
clone size: -
V gene: TRBV6-5
CDR3 protein: CASRMYDGSGYTF
CDR3 DNA: TGTGCCAGCAGAATGTACGACGGGTCCGGCTACACCTTC

D gene: TRBD2
J gene: TRBJ2-2
clone size: -
V gene: TRBV11-3
CDR3 protein: CASSPLSSAGGTGELFF
CDR3 DNA: TGTGCCAGCAGCCCTCTTTCCTCGGCGGGGGGGACCGGGGAGCTGTTTTTT

D gene: -
J gene: TRBJ2-2
clone size: -
V gene: TRBV5-1
CDR3 protein: CASSRQGGPNTGELFF
CDR3 DNA: TGCGCCAGCAGCCGTCAAGGGGGTCCGAACACCGGGGAGCTGTTTTTT

D gene: -
J gene: TRBJ1-6
clone size: few
V gene: TRBV6-4
CDR3 protein: CASSTEVGNSPLHF
CDR3 DNA: TGTGCCAGCAGTACCGAGGTTGGTAATTCACCCCTCCACTTT

D gene: -
J gene: TRBJ1-5
clone size: -
V gene: TRBV12-5
CDR3 protein: CASGHDTIPYQPQHF
CDR3 DNA: TGTGCTAGTGGCCATGACACCATCCCGTATCAGCCCCAGCATTTT

D gene: -
J gene: TRBJ1-4
clone size: -
V gene: TRBV9
CDR3 protein: CASSVSGVANEKLFF
CDR3 DNA: TGTGCCAGCAGCGTATCCGGGGTTGCTAATGAAAAACTGTTTTTT

D gene: -
J gene: TRBJ1-5
clone size: -
V gene: TRBV6-4
CDR3 protein: CASSSEPSQPQHF
CDR3 DNA: TGTGCCAGCAGCTCCGAACCTAGTCAGCCCCAGCATTTT

D gene: -
J gene: TRBJ2-2
clone size: -
V gene: TRBV18
CDR3 protein: CASSPTYSQKPTGELFF
CDR3 DNA: TGTGCCAGCTCACCGACGTATAGCCAGAAGCCCACCGGGGAGCTGTTTTTT

D gene: -
J gene: TRBJ1-6
clone size: -
V gene: TRBV4-1
CDR3 protein: CASRTIGNNSPLHF
CDR3 DNA: TGCGCCAGCCGAACGATCGGTAATAATTCACCCCTCCACTTT

D gene: TRBD2
J gene: TRBJ2-3
clone size: -
V gene: TRBV2
CDR3 protein: CASSEWGLAGRNTQYF
CDR3 DNA: TGTGCCAGCAGTGAATGGGGCCTAGCGGGGAGGAATACGCAGTATTTT

D gene: -
J gene: TRBJ2-5
clone size: -
V gene: TRBV5-4
CDR3 protein: CASSYGNVGQGSLETQYF
CDR3 DNA: TGTGCCAGCAGCTACGGGAATGTGGGACAAGGTAGTCTCGAGACCCAGTACTTC

D gene: -
J gene: TRBJ1-6
clone size: once
V gene: TRBV21-1
CDR3 protein: CASSTWIGGNNSPLHF
CDR3 DNA: TGTGCCAGCAGCACCTGGATCGGAGGAAATAATTCACCCCTCCACTTT

D gene: TRBD1
J gene: TRBJ2-1
clone size: once
V gene: TRBV5-4
CDR3 protein: CASSFGQGARDEQFF
CDR3 DNA: TGTGCCAGCAGCTTCGGACAGGGGGCTAGGGATGAGCAGTTCTTC

D gene: TRBD1
J gene: TRBJ1-1
clone size: -
V gene: TRBV11-2
CDR3 protein: CASRAGTVNTEAFF
CDR3 DNA: TGTGCCAGCAGGGCCGGGACAGTCAACACTGAAGCTTTCTTT

D gene: -
J gene: TRBJ1-2
clone size: -
V gene: TRBV19
CDR3 protein: CATLMGGGANYGYTF
CDR3 DNA: TGTGCCACCCTGATGGGCGGAGGGGCTAACTATGGCTACACCTTC

D gene: -
J gene: TRBJ1-2
clone size: -
V gene: TRBV5-6
CDR3 protein: CASSTAQGDGYTF
CDR3 DNA: TGTGCCAGCAGCACGGCACAGGGCGACGGCTACACCTTC

D gene: -
J gene: TRBJ2-3
clone size: -
V gene: TRBV7-9
CDR3 protein: CASSRGSQSLDTQYF
CDR3 DNA: TGTGCCAGCAGCCGAGGATCGCAATCATTAGATACGCAGTATTTT

D gene: TRBD1
J gene: TRBJ2-7
clone size: -
V gene: TRBV18
CDR3 protein: CASSPGPGTGLSYEQYF
CDR3 DNA: TGTGCCAGCTCACCCGGCCCCGGGACAGGGCTTTCCTACGAGCAGTACTTC

D gene: -
J gene: TRBJ1-3
clone size: -
V gene: TRBV20-1
CDR3 protein: CSVRGGHTIYF
CDR3 DNA: TGCAGTGTCCGGGGGGGGCACACCATATATTTT

D gene: -
J gene: TRBJ1-5
clone size: -
V gene: TRBV10-3
CDR3 protein: CAISEGALGNQPQHF
CDR3 DNA: TGTGCCATCAGTGAGGGGGCACTCGGCAATCAGCCCCAGCATTTT

D gene: TRBD2
J gene: TRBJ2-2
clone size: once
V gene: TRBV27
CDR3 protein: CASRQGLAGGPTGELFF
CDR3 DNA: TGTGCCAGCAGGCAGGGACTAGCGGGGGGGCCCACCGGGGAGCTGTTTTTT

D gene: TRBD1
J gene: TRBJ1-1
clone size: -
V gene: TRBV3-1/TRBV3-2
CDR3 protein: CASSQDTRRQGRNTEAFF
CDR3 DNA: TGTGCCAGCAGCCAAGACACCAGGCGACAGGGACGGAACACTGAAGCTTTCTTT

D gene: TRBD1
J gene: TRBJ2-3
clone size: few
V gene: TRBV5-1
CDR3 protein: CASSLIPGTGITDTQYF
CDR3 DNA: TGCGCCAGCAGCCTTATACCCGGGACAGGGATTACAGATACGCAGTATTTT

D gene: -
J gene: TRBJ1-1
clone size: -
V gene: TRBV6-5
CDR3 protein: CASSYSGGSEAFF
CDR3 DNA: TGTGCCAGCAGTTACTCAGGGGGATCTGAAGCTTTCTTT

D gene: -
J gene: TRBJ1-1
clone size: -
V gene: TRBV12-3/TRBV12-4
CDR3 protein: CASRDREGAFF
CDR3 DNA: TGTGCCAGCAGAGATCGGGAGGGAGCTTTCTTT

D gene: -
J gene: TRBJ2-4
clone size: -
V gene: TRBV5-1
CDR3 protein: CASSLQVGRNIQYF
CDR3 DNA: TGCGCCAGCAGCCTACAGGTTGGCAGAAACATTCAGTACTTC

D gene: -
J gene: TRBJ2-3
clone size: -
V gene: TRBV19
CDR3 protein: CASSRTDSSTDTQYF
CDR3 DNA: TGTGCCAGTTCCCGAACCGACAGTAGCACAGATACGCAGTATTTT

D gene: -
J gene: TRBJ1-6
clone size: -
V gene: TRBV7-9
CDR3 protein: CASSSAGGDSPLHF
CDR3 DNA: TGTGCCAGCAGCTCGGCGGGTGGGGATTCACCCCTCCACTTT

D gene: -
J gene: TRBJ2-7
clone size: once
V gene: TRBV6-5
CDR3 protein: CASSYGGQGGHEQYF
CDR3 DNA: TGTGCCAGCAGTTACGGCGGGCAGGGGGGCCACGAGCAGTACTTC

D gene: -
J gene: TRBJ1-3
clone size: once
V gene: TRBV4-3
CDR3 protein: CASSQDWRAGNTIYF
CDR3 DNA: TGCGCCAGCAGCCAAGATTGGCGGGCTGGAAACACCATATATTTT

D gene: -
J gene: TRBJ1-1
clone size: -
V gene: TRBV2
CDR3 protein: CASLGGLFQAFF
CDR3 DNA: TGTGCCAGCCTCGGGGGACTGTTCCAAGCTTTCTTT

D gene: -
J gene: TRBJ2-5
clone size: -
V gene: TRBV10-2
CDR3 protein: CASTSQGGETQYF
CDR3 DNA: TGCGCCAGCACCTCGCAGGGGGGAGAGACCCAGTACTTC

D gene: TRBD2
J gene: TRBJ2-3
clone size: -
V gene: TRBV6-1
CDR3 protein: CASSEWVAGGPSDTQYF
CDR3 DNA: TGTGCCAGCAGTGAATGGGTTGCGGGGGGGCCCTCAGATACGCAGTATTTT

D gene: TRBD1
J gene: TRBJ1-2
clone size: -
V gene: TRBV27
CDR3 protein: CASSSSGDRIYTF
CDR3 DNA: TGTGCCAGCAGTTCCTCAGGGGACAGAATATACACCTTC

D gene: -
J gene: TRBJ2-5
clone size: few
V gene: TRBV9
CDR3 protein: CASSYNKEAGYRWGEETQYF
CDR3 DNA: TGTGCCAGCAGCTACAATAAGGAAGCAGGCTACAGGTGGGGGGAAGAGACCCAGTACTTC

D gene: -
J gene: TRBJ1-5
clone size: -
V gene: TRBV6-5
CDR3 protein: CASSYSTGQPQHF
CDR3 DNA: TGTGCCAGCAGTTACTCCACCGGTCAGCCCCAGCATTTT

D gene: TRBD1
J gene: TRBJ2-5
clone size: -
V gene: TRBV5-1
CDR3 protein: CASSLGTGNRETQYF
CDR3 DNA: TGCGCCAGCAGCTTGGGGACAGGGAACCGGGAGACCCAGTACTTC